These 11 T cell receptor beta chains came from one sample sequenced in a study of T cell responses to AZD1222 COVID-19 vaccine. Data came from immunoSEQ multiplex PCR; TCRdb stores just in-frame clones and leaves some out. The data show about 34,000 clones, with around 78% seen just once and around 4% held by the top ten. Sequences were derived from peripheral blood, sampled 28 days after the second AZD1222 dose. The receptors were gathered from an adult who received the AZD1222 COVID-19 vaccine.

This clone was seen just once. The chain's CDR3 is CASSQEGAGGTQYF. In nucleotides, the CDR3 is TGTGCCAGCAGCCAAGAAGGAGCGGGGGGGACCCAGTACTTC. The gene calls are TRBV4-2 and TRBJ2-5; 9 positions agree with TRBD2. The CDR3 has 14 residues. CDR1 is LGHNA, CDR2 YNFKEQ, per germline. V lost 0 bases to trimming and J lost 7 bases; unmatched junction nucleotides: 3.

The chain is built from TRBV14 and TRBJ2-1, with 7 bases that match TRBD2. Germline V CDR1 and CDR2: SGHDN, FVKESK. Unmatched junction bases numbered 3, after V lost 0 bases and J lost 10 bases. CDR3 length equals 13 residues. The CDR3 is CASSQEMRGEQFF. In DNA form, the CDR3 reads TGTGCCAGCAGCCAAGAGATGCGGGGGGAGCAGTTCTTC. Supplemented by reference TRBV14 and TRBJ2-1, the full variable domain reads EAGVTQFPSHSVIEKGQTVTLRCDPISGHDNLYWYRRVMGKEIKFLLHFVKESKQDESGMPNNRFLAERTGGTYSTLKVQPAELEDSGVYFCASSQEMRGEQFFGPGTRLTVL.

This rearrangement joins TRBV18 to TRBJ2-1; D is perhaps TRBD2 (6 bases). V lost 0 bases, J lost 1 base, and 10 bases lay in between. The germline gives CDR1 KGHSH, CDR2 LQKENI. This CDR3 contains 16 residues. This CDR3 reads CASSPPSRGSYNEQFF. DNA of the CDR3: TGTGCCAGCTCACCACCGAGCCGGGGGTCCTACAATGAGCAGTTCTTC.

The chain employs TRBV4-2 and TRBJ2-2; 12 bases line up with TRBD2. The V segment lost 5 bases and the J segment 3 bases; nucleotides outside the gene matches: 4. The CDR3 extends over 16 amino acids. The germline CDR1 and CDR2 sequences are LGHNA and YNFKEQ. CDR3 region: CASSGRTSGDTGELFF. The CDR3 coding sequence is TGTGCCAGCAGCGGCAGGACTAGCGGGGACACCGGGGAGCTGTTTTTT.

V and J are TRBV6-5 and TRBJ1-2; D is perhaps TRBD1 (5 bases). Germline-derived CDR1 and CDR2 are MNHEY and SVGAGI. The CDR3 loop spans 15 amino acids. The V end was cut by 0 bases, the J end by 4 bases, with 12 bases between. CDR3 sequence (DNA): TGTGCCAGCAGTTACTCGATCCCAGGGCCCTATGGCTACACCTTC. This sequence encodes CASSYSIPGPYGYTF.

The V call is TRBV12-5, the J call TRBJ2-3; 12 bases map to TRBD1. CDR3 size: 16 residues. CDR1 is LGHNT and CDR2 is FRNRAP in the germline V gene. V shed 2 bases, J shed 6 bases, and the junction held 6 bases outside the gene matches. CDR3 residues: CASGLLGQGAQDTQYF. CDR3 DNA: TGTGCTAGTGGTTTGTTGGGACAGGGGGCTCAGGATACGCAGTATTTT.

This chain uses TRBV2 with TRBJ2-3; 10 bases map to TRBD2. The V segment lost 6 bases and the J segment 3 bases; nucleotides outside the gene matches: 6. The CDR3 covers 15 residues. The germline gives CDR1 SNHLY, CDR2 FYNNEI. CDR3: CASSLAGGNTDTQYF. The CDR3, as DNA: TGTGCCAGCAGCTTAGCGGGGGGCAATACAGATACGCAGTATTTT.

The chain links TRBV28 to TRBJ1-2; D perhaps matches TRBD1 (5 bases). The V end lost 4 bases, the J end lost 0 bases, and 15 bases lay between the germline ends. CDR1 is MDHEN, CDR2 SYDVKM, per germline. This CDR3 has 16 amino acids. The CDR3 nucleotides are TGTGCCAGCAGTTCGGGGGGTGTTGACGCTAACTATGGCTACACCTTC. Protein sequence: CASSSGGVDANYGYTF.

As concerns this clone: Mismatch with germline at one junction end may stem from a read error. The chain recombines TRBV7-2 with TRBJ1-2; 7 bases agree with TRBD1. The CDR3 loop spans 15 amino acids. Looked up from germline, CDR1 is SGHTA and CDR2 is FQGNSA. CDR3 bases: TGTGCCAGCAGCGTAGCAGGGACAGCTAACTATGGCTACACCTTC. It translates to CASSVAGTANYGYTF.

This clone was detected only a few times. The chain couples TRBV4-1 to TRBJ2-1; 8 nucleotides match TRBD2. The V gene end was trimmed by 8 bases and the J gene end by 5 bases; junction bases not matched to a gene: 8. The CDR3 is 14 residues long. Germline V gives CDR1 MGHRA, CDR2 YSYEKL. The CDR3 protein is CASARGGRDNEQFF. The CDR3 DNA is TGCGCCAGCGCTCGGGGGGGGAGAGACAATGAGCAGTTCTTC.

The chain joins TRBV18 to TRBJ2-7; 7 nucleotides align to TRBD2. The CDR3 loop spans 13 amino acids. The trim removed 6 bases at V and 4 bases at J, leaving 6 bases unmatched. Germline V gene data show CDR1 as KGHSH and CDR2 as LQKENI. The CDR3 is CASSPGEGYEQYV. The CDR3 DNA reads TGTGCCAGCTCCCCGGGGGAGGGATACGAGCAGTACGTC.